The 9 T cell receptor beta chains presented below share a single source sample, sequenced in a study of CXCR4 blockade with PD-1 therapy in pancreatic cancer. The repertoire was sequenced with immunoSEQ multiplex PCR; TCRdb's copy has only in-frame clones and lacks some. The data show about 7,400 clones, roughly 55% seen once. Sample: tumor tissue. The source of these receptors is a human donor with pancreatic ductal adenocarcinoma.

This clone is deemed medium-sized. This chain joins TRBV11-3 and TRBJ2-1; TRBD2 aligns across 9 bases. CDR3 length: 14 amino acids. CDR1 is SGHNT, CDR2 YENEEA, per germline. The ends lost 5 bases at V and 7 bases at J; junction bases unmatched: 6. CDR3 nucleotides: TGTGCCAGCAGCCAATATAGCGGGAGTAATGAGCAGTTCTTC. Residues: CASSQYSGSNEQFF.

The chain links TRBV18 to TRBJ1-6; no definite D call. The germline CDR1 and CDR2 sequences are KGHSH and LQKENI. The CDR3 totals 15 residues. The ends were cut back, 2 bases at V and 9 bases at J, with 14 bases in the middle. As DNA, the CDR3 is TGTGCCAGCTCACCAGAAACACGAGGCGGTTCACCCCTCCACTTT. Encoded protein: CASSPETRGGSPLHF.

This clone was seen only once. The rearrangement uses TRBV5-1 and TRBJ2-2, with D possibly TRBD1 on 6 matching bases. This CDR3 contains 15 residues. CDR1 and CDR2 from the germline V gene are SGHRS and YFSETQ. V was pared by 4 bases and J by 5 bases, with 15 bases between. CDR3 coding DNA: TGCGCCAGCAGCCAGGGGCCGGCGGAAACCGGGGAGCTGTTTTTT. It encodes CASSQGPAETGELFF.

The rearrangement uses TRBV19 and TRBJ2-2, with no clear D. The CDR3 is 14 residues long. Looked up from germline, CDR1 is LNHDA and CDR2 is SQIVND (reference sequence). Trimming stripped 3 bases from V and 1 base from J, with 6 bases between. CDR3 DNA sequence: TGTGCCAGTAGTATCCAGAGGAACACCGGGGAGCTGTTTTTT. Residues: CASSIQRNTGELFF.

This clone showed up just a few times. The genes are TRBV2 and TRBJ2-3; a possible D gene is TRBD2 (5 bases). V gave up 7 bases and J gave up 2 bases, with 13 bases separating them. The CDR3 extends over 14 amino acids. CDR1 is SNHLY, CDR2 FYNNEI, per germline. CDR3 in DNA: TGTGCCAGCACAGCGGAGTTGCTCACAGATACGCAGTATTTT. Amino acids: CASTAELLTDTQYF.

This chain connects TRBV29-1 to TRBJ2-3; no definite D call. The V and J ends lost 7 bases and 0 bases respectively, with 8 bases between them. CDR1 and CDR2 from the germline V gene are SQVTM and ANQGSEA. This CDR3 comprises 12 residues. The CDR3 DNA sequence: TGCAGCGGCCGGGCAAGCACAGATACGCAGTATTTT. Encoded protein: CSGRASTDTQYF.

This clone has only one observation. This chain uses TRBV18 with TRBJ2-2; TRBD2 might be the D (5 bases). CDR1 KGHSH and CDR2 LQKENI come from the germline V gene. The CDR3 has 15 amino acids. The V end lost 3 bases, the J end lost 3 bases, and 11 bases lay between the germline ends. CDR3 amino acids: CASSPQREDTGELFF. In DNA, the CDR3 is TGTGCCAGCTCACCGCAGAGGGAAGACACCGGGGAGCTGTTTTTT.

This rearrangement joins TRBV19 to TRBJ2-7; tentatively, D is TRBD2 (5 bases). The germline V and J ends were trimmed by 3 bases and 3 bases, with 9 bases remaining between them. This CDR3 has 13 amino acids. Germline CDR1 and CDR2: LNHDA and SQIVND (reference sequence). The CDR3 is CASSIRGFYEQYF. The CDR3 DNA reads TGTGCCAGTAGTATCCGGGGTTTCTACGAGCAGTACTTC.

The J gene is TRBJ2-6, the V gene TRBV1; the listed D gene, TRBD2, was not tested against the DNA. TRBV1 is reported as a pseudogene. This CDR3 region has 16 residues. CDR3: CASSQDLSAGANVLTF. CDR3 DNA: TGCGCCAGCAGCCAAGATCTTAGCGCTGGGGCCAACGTCCTGACTTTC.